The present T cell receptor beta chain was sequenced within a study of CD8 T cells in Susac syndrome. V dropped 4 bases and J dropped 7 bases, with 9 bases sitting between them. The CDR3 contains 12 residues. Germline CDR1 and CDR2: SGHNT and YYREEE (reference sequence). With random hexamers, reverse transcription was performed on 0.5 to 1 ug of RNA. TCRdb re-derived calls from the immunoSEQ multiplex PCR reads in MiXCR, one entry per CDR3 protein. The sample lists 150,000 to 250,000 distinct CDR3 sequences, around 96% occurring once. The chain carries TRBV5-4 and TRBJ2-1; the D is unclear. Sequenced sample: CD4+ T cells from PBMCs. This TCR was sampled from a human donor with multiple sclerosis. CDR3: CASSPNLNEQFF. For the CDR3, the DNA is TGTGCCAGCAGCCCCAACCTGAATGAGCAGTTCTTC. Together with reference TRBV5-4 and TRBJ2-1, the CDR3 gives the full variable domain: ETGVTQSPTHLIKTRGQQVTLRCSSQSGHNTVSWYQQALGQGPQFIFQYYREEENGRGNFPPRFSGLQFPNYSSELNVNALELDDSALYLCASSPNLNEQFFGPGTRLTVL.